The rows below give T cell receptor beta chains drawn from one sample of a study of blood T cell repertoires in COVID-19. The assay was immunoSEQ multiplex PCR, and TCRdb's table has in-frame clones only and misses some. The sample contains 300,000 to 400,000 clones, roughly 90% of which appear only once. Material: peripheral blood. These TCRs come from a woman in her 30s with COVID-19, enrolled during active disease. The CDR3 runs from the conserved cysteine through the conserved F or W.

v_call cdr3_aa
TRBV7-2 CASSPRKGGYEQYF
TRBV12-3/TRBV12-4 CASGGAGTEAFF
TRBV4-1 CASSQSYGSYEQYF
TRBV18 CASSPMPEAGTYEQYF
TRBV30 CAWRDRDNSPLHF
TRBV7-9 CASSLAIGQGVSNYGYTF
TRBV19 CASIARLNTEAFF
TRBV30 CAWSLLKPFNTEAFF
TRBV5-1 CASRETGGTGELFF
TRBV10-1 CASSEDLTGGYEQYF
TRBV5-1 CASSWTGGITGELFF
TRBV6-5 CASQITRTGSGYTF
TRBV10-3 CATGKLNTEAFF
TRBV5-1 CASSATGDGYGYTF
TRBV7-6 CASSWGQGEEQAQYF
TRBV27 CASSFSPGLAGRSYNEQFF
TRBV12-3/TRBV12-4 CASSFRGWEKLFF
TRBV30 CAWSVRQLLYGYTF
TRBV30 CAWSKLADLTDTQYF
TRBV6-4 CASSTERDSYEQYF
TRBV28 CASSLFTSGSYEQYF
TRBV9 CASSAGTSGINEQFF
TRBV9 CASSGLAGGRDTQYF
TRBV9 CASSVAGRRGTGELFF
TRBV5-6 CASSPRLAGAGGELFF
TRBV3-1/TRBV3-2 CASSQEGLARNEQFF
TRBV5-1 CASSYEGGYEQYF
TRBV5-1 CASSLGGGELFF
TRBV27 CASSLTSGTYNEQFF
TRBV27 CASSPGTSSDEQFF
TRBV11-2 CASSSAGGHSYNEQFF
TRBV28 CASSLSGSGANVLTF
TRBV2 CASSEGPGNTIYF
TRBV6-5 CASSYNNEQFF
TRBV30 CACGQGANEQYF
TRBV24-1 CATSDIGLAEETQYF
TRBV27 CASSRTGVLLKNNEKLFF
TRBV2 CASSGDRGSQPQHF
TRBV3-1/TRBV3-2 CASSQGRTGPHNEQFF
TRBV5-1 CASSIQALNTEAFF
TRBV23-1 CASSQSPRVGRENRSTEAFF
TRBV7-8 CASSPKTSGLSYEQYF
TRBV5-1 CASSDRDRGVFNYGYTF
TRBV30 CAWSGGGSGNTIYF
TRBV24-1 CATQDWTDTQYF
TRBV10-2 CASTFGTDANYGYTF
TRBV14 CASRQGMNTEAFF
TRBV6-6 CASSYGSPYEQYF
TRBV7-9 CASSPLTGTVPEAFF
TRBV5-4 CASNPGTDTQYF
TRBV30 CAWSGGRLNEKLFF
TRBV12-3/TRBV12-4 CATGGQNNEKLFF
TRBV6-2/TRBV6-3 CASSYTGVGNQPQHF
TRBV3-1/TRBV3-2 CASSPPWGDEQFF
TRBV10-3 CAHTTGPNTGELFF
TRBV10-1 CASRESGTGDYGYTF
TRBV19 CASKGDRGPNTGELFF
TRBV10-3 CAISEWEGSEAFF
TRBV5-1 CASSLVFGESNEQFF
TRBV7-9 CASSLPGLDTQYF